This T cell receptor beta chain was observed in a study of T cell responses to AZD1222 COVID-19 vaccine. Whole-study results and caveats: Nearly half of the spike-specific TCRs reportedly recognize variant regions that carry no mutations. Scientists sampled the repertoires only once the peak T cell response had passed.

This table comes from immunoSEQ multiplex PCR, and its TCRdb copy is limited to in-frame clones, with some not included. Of more than 80,000 clones in the sample, 80% to 90% were seen once. The CDR3 has 15 residues. Germline loops: CDR1 SGHTA, CDR2 FQGNSA. Trimming took 10 bases from V and 4 from J, leaving 22 bases between them. As to this clone: Its cognate antigen is unknown.

The chain joins TRBV7-2 to TRBJ1-1; D gene unclear. The sequencing used peripheral blood, collected on day 0 of MenACWY control vaccination. The TCR originated in an adult in good health. In DNA form, the CDR3 reads TGTGCCACCCGACCCACTCTGGGAGGCGGCACTGAAGCTTTCTTT. The encoded protein is CATRPTLGGGTEAFF.